The clone carrying this T cell receptor (beta chain) occurred a few times. The antigen is undetermined. There are 15 residues in the CDR3. V lost 5 bases and J lost 3; bases outside the gene matches: 9. Germline assignment: CDR1 SGHRS and CDR2 YFSETQ. This specimen comes from a study of T-cell reconstitution after alpha-beta-depleted transplantation in children. Unique molecular identifiers were incorporated during preparation of the TCRbeta library. TCRdb redid the calling of the PCR reads with MiXCR, one entry per CDR3 protein. The sample records about 300,000 distinct CDR3 sequences, roughly 7.8% being singletons. Findings of the study overall: T-cell counts and diversity at one year post-transplant came mainly from newly produced T cells.

The genes are TRBV5-1 and TRBJ2-7; 9 bases agree with TRBD1. Here the sequenced sample was peripheral blood, taken 360 days after TCRalphabeta/CD19-depleted stem cell transplant. The TCR comes from a female patient between 2 and 10 years old who had a stem cell transplant for Fanconi anemia, so the T cells may come from the graft donor. CDR3 in DNA: TGCGCCAGCAGTCGGTCGGACAGGGGACTCTACGAGCAGTACTTC. This sequence encodes CASSRSDRGLYEQYF.